This paragraph reports one T cell receptor (beta chain). Its antigen is undetermined. Through a sample-barcoded 5' primer and a J-beta primer mix, a second PCR was run for roughly 7 to 12 cycles. TCRdb reprocessed the 5' RACE reads with MiXCR, giving one entry per CDR3 protein. The table has almost 1 million distinct CDR3 sequences, 45% to 60% seen once. The data were taken from a study of blood T cells in healthy people across ages. This CDR3 contains 17 residues. The germline gives CDR1 MNHEY, CDR2 SMNVEV (reference sequence). V gave up 3 bases and J gave up 2 bases; unmatched junction bases: 9. Samples each had at least 6 micrograms of total RNA extracted. Study outcomes and limitations: Considered underestimates were the diversity estimates obtained from one million T cells.

The chain links TRBV27 to TRBJ2-2, with 7 nucleotides matching TRBD1. The receptor was derived from a woman in her sixties or seventies in good health. The sequencing sample was made of blood. DNA for the CDR3: TGTGCCAGCAGTTTTTTTTACAGGGGCGCCAACACCGGGGAGCTGTTTTTT. Protein: CASSFFYRGANTGELFF.